Below, 18 T cell receptor beta chains from the same sample are listed, as sequenced in a study of OX40 agonist ivuxolimab in advanced cancers. Assay used: immunoSEQ multiplex PCR; TCRdb lists only in-frame clones, some missing. This table has tens of thousands of clones, around 83% appearing once. This specimen consisted of CD4+ or CD8+ T cells sorted from blood, obtained in a trial of the OX40 agonist ivuxolimab. Receptors originate from an adult with an advanced solid tumor such as melanoma, head and neck, liver or kidney cancer.

V gene TRBV6-6 combines with J gene TRBJ2-7; 7 nucleotides agree with TRBD1. Germline V lookup: CDR1 MNHNY, CDR2 SVGAGI (reference sequence). The J segment lost 3 bases and the V segment lost 5 bases, leaving 10 bases of the junction unmatched. CDR3 size: 15 residues. The CDR3 DNA is TGTGCCAGCAGTAACCGGGACAGCCAGTTCTACGAGCAGTACTTC. Protein: CASSNRDSQFYEQYF.

This clone is a singleton in its sample. The gene calls are TRBV10-3 and TRBJ1-1; D is undetermined. CDR3 length equals 11 residues. CDR1 ENHRY and CDR2 SYGVKD come from the germline V gene. V was clipped by 4 bases and J by 2 bases, with 2 bases between them. This chain's CDR3 is CAISANTEAFF. CDR3 bases: TGTGCCATCAGTGCCAACACTGAAGCTTTCTTT.

The chain carries TRBV7-3 and TRBJ2-1; 7 nucleotides line up with TRBD2. V gave up 1 base and J gave up 2 bases; unmatched junction bases: 5. CDR1 and CDR2 from the germline V gene are SGHTA and FQGTGA. The CDR3 is 16 residues long. The CDR3 spells CASSLSGSGAYNEQFF. The DNA of the CDR3 is TGTGCCAGCAGCTTAAGTGGAAGCGGGGCCTACAATGAGCAGTTCTTC.

V is TRBV4-1 and J is TRBJ2-1, with 11 nucleotides matching TRBD2. The CDR3 extends over 16 amino acids. The V segment lost 0 bases and the J segment 8 bases; nucleotides outside the gene matches: 6. From germline, CDR1 is MGHRA and CDR2 YSYEKL. CDR3 sequence (DNA): TGCGCCAGCAGCCAAGATCAGGTAGCGGGAGGGGATGAGCAGTTCTTC. Its protein product is CASSQDQVAGGDEQFF.

The chain joins TRBV18 to TRBJ2-2; the match to TRBD2 covers 9 bases. Per the germline V gene, CDR1 is KGHSH and CDR2 is LQKENI. CDR3 length: 16 amino acids. The V and J ends lost 5 bases and 2 bases, in that order; junction bases with no gene match: 6. The CDR3 loop reads CASSSTLAGNTGELFF. In DNA, the CDR3 is TGTGCCAGCTCATCCACCCTAGCGGGAAACACCGGGGAGCTGTTTTTT.

The sample holds one count of this clone. The V gene is TRBV7-3, the J gene TRBJ2-7; TRBD2 matches 9 bases. This CDR3 spans 13 amino acids. CDR1 and CDR2 from the germline V gene are SGHTA and FQGTGA. The junction had 1 base not matched to a gene; V was cut back by 5 bases and J by 2 bases. This chain's CDR3 is CASSLAGTYEQYF. CDR3 DNA sequence: TGTGCCAGCAGCCTAGCGGGAACCTACGAGCAGTACTTC.

The rearrangement uses TRBV6-5 and TRBJ2-3; D ambiguous. CDR1 is MNHEY and CDR2 is SVGAGI in the germline V gene. The CDR3 covers 12 residues. V was pared by 6 bases and J by 3 bases, with 7 bases between. The CDR3, as DNA: TGTGCCAGCAGCCGACCTACAGATACGCAGTATTTT. Translated: CASSRPTDTQYF.

The chain links TRBV7-2 to TRBJ2-1, with 10 positions matching TRBD2. The CDR3 is 15 residues long. Germline lookup yields CDR1 SGHTA and CDR2 FQGNSA. V gave up 7 bases and J gave up 4 bases; unmatched junction bases: 7. CDR3 in DNA: TGTGCCAGCACCGTTGGACTAGCGGCATACAATGAGCAGTTCTTC. Residues: CASTVGLAAYNEQFF.

The chain has TRBV11-3 and TRBJ2-5; D might be TRBD1 (5 bases). V lost 8 bases and J 5 bases, leaving 21 bases between the germline ends. In germline, CDR1 is SGHNT, CDR2 YENEEA. The CDR3 covers 15 residues. The CDR3 coding sequence is TGTGCCAGCTTAGGGGCAGTCTATCAGGAGGAGACCCAGTACTTC. It encodes CASLGAVYQEETQYF.

The chain is built from TRBV28 and TRBJ1-1; 9 nucleotides match TRBD1. The V gene's germline CDR1 is MDHEN and CDR2 SYDVKM. V gave up 1 base and J gave up 4 bases; unmatched junction bases: 7. The CDR3 extends over 16 amino acids. CDR3 in amino acids: CASSLYGTGYTTEAFF. DNA of the CDR3: TGTGCCAGCAGTTTATACGGGACAGGGTATACCACTGAAGCTTTCTTT.

This clone was found a few times. The chain couples TRBV4-1 to TRBJ1-1; TRBD1 agrees at 7 bases. Germline trimming cut 2 bases from V and 1 base from J; bases unmatched to any gene: 1. Germline V CDR1 and CDR2: MGHRA, YSYEKL. The CDR3 extends over 14 amino acids. CDR3 sequence (DNA): TGCGCCAGCAGCCAACAGGGGGAGAACACTGAAGCTTTCTTT. It encodes CASSQQGENTEAFF.

This sequence joins TRBV7-9 and TRBJ2-7, with TRBD1 as a possible D gene (5 bases). Germline lookup yields CDR1 SEHNR and CDR2 FQNEAQ (reference sequence). CDR3 length: 13 residues. Trimming left V 5 bases short and J 12 bases short, with 20 bases between. The CDR3 spells CASSIDDSPAWYF. The CDR3 coding sequence is TGTGCCAGCAGCATAGATGACAGTCCTGCCTGGTACTTC.

The V and J genes are TRBV21-1 and TRBJ2-1; the D call in the table, TRBD2, was not verified against the DNA. TRBV21-1 constitutes a pseudogene. The CDR3 extends over 17 amino acids. The CDR3 coding sequence is TGTGCCATCCCGAGTAATGGAGCGGGAGTTAGTTACAATGAGCAGTTCTTC. It encodes CAIPSNGAGVSYNEQFF.

This clone came up a few times. The rearrangement uses TRBV18 and TRBJ1-2; 10 bases are shared with TRBD1. Trimming at V came to 5 bases and at J to 6 bases, leaving 3 bases not matched to a gene. Germline V CDR1 and CDR2: KGHSH, LQKENI. The length of the CDR3 is 13 residues. CDR3 loop: CASSVGTGDGYTF. The CDR3 bases are TGTGCCAGCTCAGTCGGGACAGGGGATGGCTACACCTTC.

The CDR3 loop reads CASSPQDGREKLFF. Here the CDR3 DNA reads TGTGCCAGCTCACCCCAGGATGGAAGGGAAAAACTGTTTTTT. This chain connects TRBV18 to TRBJ1-4; D not certain. Looked up from germline, CDR1 is KGHSH and CDR2 is LQKENI. This CDR3 is 14 amino acids long. Trimming pared 3 bases from V and 8 bases from J, leaving 13 bases between.

The chain links TRBV6-5 to TRBJ1-6; D not resolved. This CDR3 region has 14 residues. The germline V gene encodes CDR1 MNHEY and CDR2 SVGAGI. V lost 2 bases to trimming and J lost 8 bases, with 10 bases between them. The CDR3 loop is CASSYTTSDSPLHF. The CDR3 DNA sequence: TGTGCCAGCAGTTACACCACGTCGGATTCACCCCTCCACTTT.

The V and J genes are TRBV12-5 and TRBJ1-5; 8 bases match TRBD1. The trim removed 6 bases at V and 2 bases at J, leaving 9 bases unmatched. Per germline, CDR1 LGHNT and CDR2 FRNRAP. This CDR3 is 16 amino acids long. CDR3 nucleotides: TGTGCTAGTGGCCTGAAGGACAGGGAGGGCAATCAGCCCCAGCATTTT. Amino acids: CASGLKDREGNQPQHF.

The genes are TRBV5-1 and TRBJ2-2; 8 bases line up with TRBD2. J gave up 1 base and V 4 bases, and 3 bases lay outside the gene matches. Germline assignment: CDR1 SGHRS and CDR2 YFSETQ. This CDR3 has 15 amino acids. The CDR3 region is CASSLAGGNTGELFF. The CDR3 bases are TGCGCCAGCAGCCTGGCGGGGGGGAACACCGGGGAGCTGTTTTTT.